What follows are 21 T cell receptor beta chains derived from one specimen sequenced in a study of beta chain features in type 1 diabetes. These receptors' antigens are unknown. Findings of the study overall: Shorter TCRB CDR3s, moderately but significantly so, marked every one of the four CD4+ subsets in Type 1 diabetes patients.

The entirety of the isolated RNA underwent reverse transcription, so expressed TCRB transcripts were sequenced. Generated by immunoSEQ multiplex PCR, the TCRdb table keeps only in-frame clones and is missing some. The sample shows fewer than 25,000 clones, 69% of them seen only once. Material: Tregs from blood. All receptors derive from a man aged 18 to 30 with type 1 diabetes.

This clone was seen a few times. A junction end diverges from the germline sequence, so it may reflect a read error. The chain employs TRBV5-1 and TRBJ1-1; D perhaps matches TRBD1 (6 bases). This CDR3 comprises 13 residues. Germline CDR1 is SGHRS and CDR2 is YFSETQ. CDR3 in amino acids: CASSLDSLMEAFF. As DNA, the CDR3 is TGCGCCAGCAGTTTGGACAGCCTCATGGAAGCTTTCTTT.

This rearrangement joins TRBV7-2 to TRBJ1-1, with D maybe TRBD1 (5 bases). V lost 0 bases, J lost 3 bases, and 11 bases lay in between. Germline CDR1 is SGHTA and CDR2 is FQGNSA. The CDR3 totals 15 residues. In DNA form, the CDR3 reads TGTGCCAGCAGCTTAGCTGCAGGGTGGGACACTGAAGCTTTCTTT. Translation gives CASSLAAGWDTEAFF.

CDR3 in amino acids: CASSEWSVVYGYTF. CDR3 DNA: TGTGCCAGCAGTGAATGGTCAGTCGTCTATGGCTACACCTTC. The chain joins TRBV2 to TRBJ1-2; D unresolved. V was pared by 2 bases and J by 4 bases, with 11 bases between. This CDR3 comprises 14 residues. Germline lookup yields CDR1 SNHLY and CDR2 FYNNEI.

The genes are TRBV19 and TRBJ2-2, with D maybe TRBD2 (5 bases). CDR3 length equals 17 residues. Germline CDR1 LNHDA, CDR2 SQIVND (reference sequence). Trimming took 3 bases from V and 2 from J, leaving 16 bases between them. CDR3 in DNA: TGTGCCAGTAGTATGGGGTGGACGCGGGTTAACACCGGGGAGCTGTTTTTT. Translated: CASSMGWTRVNTGELFF.

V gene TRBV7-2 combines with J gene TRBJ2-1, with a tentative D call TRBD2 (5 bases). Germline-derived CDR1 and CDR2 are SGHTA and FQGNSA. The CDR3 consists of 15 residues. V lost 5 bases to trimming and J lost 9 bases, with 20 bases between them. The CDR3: CASSQKVGDFSEQFF. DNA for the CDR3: TGTGCCAGCAGCCAGAAAGTCGGGGATTTTAGTGAGCAGTTCTTC.

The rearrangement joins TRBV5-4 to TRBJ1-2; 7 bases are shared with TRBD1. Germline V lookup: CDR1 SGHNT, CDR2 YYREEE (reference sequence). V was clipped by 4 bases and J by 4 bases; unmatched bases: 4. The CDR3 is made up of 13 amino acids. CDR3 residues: CASSRTGPYGYTF. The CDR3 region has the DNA TGTGCCAGCAGCAGGACAGGCCCCTATGGCTACACCTTC.

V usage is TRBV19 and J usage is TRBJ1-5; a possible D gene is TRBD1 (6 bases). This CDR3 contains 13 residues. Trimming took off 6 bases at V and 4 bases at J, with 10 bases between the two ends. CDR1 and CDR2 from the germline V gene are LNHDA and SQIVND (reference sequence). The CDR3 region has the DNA TGTGCCAGTAGGCCTCAGGGGAATCAGCCCCAGCATTTT. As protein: CASRPQGNQPQHF.

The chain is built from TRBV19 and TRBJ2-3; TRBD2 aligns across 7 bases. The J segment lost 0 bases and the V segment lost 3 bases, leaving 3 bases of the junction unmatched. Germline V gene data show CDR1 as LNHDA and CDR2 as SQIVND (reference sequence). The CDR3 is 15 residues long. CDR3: CASSIQRGSTDTQYF. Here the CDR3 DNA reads TGTGCCAGTAGTATTCAGCGGGGTAGCACAGATACGCAGTATTTT. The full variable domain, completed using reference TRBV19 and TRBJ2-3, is DGGITQSPKYLFRKEGQNVTLSCEQNLNHDAMYWYRQDPGQGLRLIYYSQIVNDFQKGDIAEGYSVSREKKESFPLTVTSAQKNPTAFYLCASSIQRGSTDTQYFGPGTRLTVL.

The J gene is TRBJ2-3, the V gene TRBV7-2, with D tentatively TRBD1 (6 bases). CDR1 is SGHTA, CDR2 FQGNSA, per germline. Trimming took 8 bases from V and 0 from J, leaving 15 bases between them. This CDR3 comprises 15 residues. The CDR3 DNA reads TGTGCCAGCCAAAGACAGGTCTTAAGCACAGATACGCAGTATTTT. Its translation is CASQRQVLSTDTQYF.

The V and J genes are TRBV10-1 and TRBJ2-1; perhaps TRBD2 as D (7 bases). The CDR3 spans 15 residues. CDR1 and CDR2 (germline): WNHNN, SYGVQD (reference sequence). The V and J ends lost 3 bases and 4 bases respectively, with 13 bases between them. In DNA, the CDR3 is TGCGCCAGCAGTGAATCGGGGGGCCGTTACAATGAGCAGTTCTTC. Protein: CASSESGGRYNEQFF.

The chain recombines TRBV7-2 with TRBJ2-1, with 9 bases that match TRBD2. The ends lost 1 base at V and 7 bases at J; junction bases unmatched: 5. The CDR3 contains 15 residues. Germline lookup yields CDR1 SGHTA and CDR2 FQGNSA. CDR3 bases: TGTGCCAGCAGCTTAGGTGGGGCGGGGGGGAATGAGCAGTTCTTC. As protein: CASSLGGAGGNEQFF.

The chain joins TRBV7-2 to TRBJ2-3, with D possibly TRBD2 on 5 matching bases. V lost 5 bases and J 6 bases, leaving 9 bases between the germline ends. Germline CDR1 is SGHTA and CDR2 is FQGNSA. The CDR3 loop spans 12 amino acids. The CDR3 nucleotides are TGTGCCAGCAGCCCCGGAGGCGATACGCAGTATTTT. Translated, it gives CASSPGGDTQYF.

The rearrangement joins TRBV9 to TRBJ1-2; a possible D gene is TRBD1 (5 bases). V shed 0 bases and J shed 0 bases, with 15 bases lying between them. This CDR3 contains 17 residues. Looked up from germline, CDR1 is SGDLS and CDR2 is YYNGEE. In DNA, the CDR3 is TGTGCCAGCAGCGTAGGGGGCAGCTCCAAGGCTAACTATGGCTACACCTTC. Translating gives CASSVGGSSKANYGYTF. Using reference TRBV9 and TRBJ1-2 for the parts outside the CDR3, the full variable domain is DSGVTQTPKHLITATGQRVTLRCSPRSGDLSVYWYQQSLDQGLQFLIQYYNGEERAKGNILERFSAQQFPDLHSELNLSSLELGDSALYFCASSVGGSSKANYGYTFGSGTRLTVV.

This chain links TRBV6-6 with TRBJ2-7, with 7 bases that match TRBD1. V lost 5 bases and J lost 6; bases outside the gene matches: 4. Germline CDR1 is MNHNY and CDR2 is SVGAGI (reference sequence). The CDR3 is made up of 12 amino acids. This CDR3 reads CASSQTGPEQYF. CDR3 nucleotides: TGTGCCAGCAGTCAGACAGGGCCCGAGCAGTACTTC.

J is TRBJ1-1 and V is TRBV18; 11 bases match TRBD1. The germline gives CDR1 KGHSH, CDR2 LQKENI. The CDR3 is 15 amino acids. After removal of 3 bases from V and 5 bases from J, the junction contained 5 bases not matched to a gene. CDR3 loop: CASSPMDRGRTEAFF. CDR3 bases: TGTGCCAGCTCACCGATGGACAGGGGGCGAACTGAAGCTTTCTTT.

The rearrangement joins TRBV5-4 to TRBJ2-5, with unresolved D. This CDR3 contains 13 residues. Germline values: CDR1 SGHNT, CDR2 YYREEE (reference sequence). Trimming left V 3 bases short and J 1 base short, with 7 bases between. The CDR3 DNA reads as TGTGCCAGCAGCTATGACTTCCAAGAGACCCAGTACTTC. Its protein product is CASSYDFQETQYF.

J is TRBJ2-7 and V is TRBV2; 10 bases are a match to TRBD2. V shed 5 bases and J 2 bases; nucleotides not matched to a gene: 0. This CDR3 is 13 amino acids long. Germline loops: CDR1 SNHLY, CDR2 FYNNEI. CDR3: CASSSGRAYEQYF. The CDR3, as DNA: TGTGCCAGCAGTAGCGGGAGGGCCTACGAGCAGTACTTC.

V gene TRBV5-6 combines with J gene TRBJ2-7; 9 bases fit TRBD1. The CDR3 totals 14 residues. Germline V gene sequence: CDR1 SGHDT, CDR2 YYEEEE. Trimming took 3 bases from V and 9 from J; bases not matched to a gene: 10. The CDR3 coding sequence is TGTGCCAGCAGCTCGAGGGACAGGGACCCCCCGCAGTACTTC. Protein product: CASSSRDRDPPQYF.

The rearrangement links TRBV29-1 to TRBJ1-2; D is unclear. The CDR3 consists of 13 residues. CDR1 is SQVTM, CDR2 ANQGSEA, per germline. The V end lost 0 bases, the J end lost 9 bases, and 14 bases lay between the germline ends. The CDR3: CSVEDRGLRSYTF. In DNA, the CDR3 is TGCAGCGTTGAAGACCGGGGTCTTAGGAGCTACACCTTC.

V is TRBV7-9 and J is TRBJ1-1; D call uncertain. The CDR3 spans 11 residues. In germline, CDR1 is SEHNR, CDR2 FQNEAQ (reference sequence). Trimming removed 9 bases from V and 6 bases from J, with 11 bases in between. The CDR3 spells CASRRAPEAFF. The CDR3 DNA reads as TGTGCCAGTCGGCGGGCCCCTGAAGCTTTCTTT. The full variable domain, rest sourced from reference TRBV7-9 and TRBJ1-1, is DTGVSQNPRHKITKRGQNVTFRCDPISEHNRLYWYRQTLGQGPEFLTYFQNEAQLEKSRLLSDRFSAERPKGSFSTLEIQRTEQGDSAMYLCASRRAPEAFFGQGTRLTVV.

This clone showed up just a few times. The CDR3 sequence: CSVGVYRGRDNEQFF. In nucleotides, the CDR3 is TGCAGCGTTGGGGTATACAGGGGGCGCGACAATGAGCAGTTCTTC. This chain joins TRBV29-1 and TRBJ2-1; TRBD1 matches 9 bases. The CDR3 contains 15 residues. CDR1 and CDR2 (germline): SQVTM, ANQGSEA. The V and J ends lost 4 bases and 5 bases, in that order; junction bases with no gene match: 9.